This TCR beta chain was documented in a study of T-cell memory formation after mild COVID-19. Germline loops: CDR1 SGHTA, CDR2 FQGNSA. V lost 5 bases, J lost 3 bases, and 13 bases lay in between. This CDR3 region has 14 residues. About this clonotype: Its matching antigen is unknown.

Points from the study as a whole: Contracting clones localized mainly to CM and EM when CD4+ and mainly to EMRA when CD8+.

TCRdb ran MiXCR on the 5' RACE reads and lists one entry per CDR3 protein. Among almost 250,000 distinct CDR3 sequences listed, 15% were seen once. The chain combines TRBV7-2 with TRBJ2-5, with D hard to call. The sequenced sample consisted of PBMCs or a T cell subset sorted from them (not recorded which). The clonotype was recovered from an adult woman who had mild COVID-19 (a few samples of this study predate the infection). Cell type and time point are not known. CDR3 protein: CASSKGPPEETQYF. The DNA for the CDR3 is TGTGCCAGCAGCAAAGGCCCCCCCGAAGAGACCCAGTACTTC.